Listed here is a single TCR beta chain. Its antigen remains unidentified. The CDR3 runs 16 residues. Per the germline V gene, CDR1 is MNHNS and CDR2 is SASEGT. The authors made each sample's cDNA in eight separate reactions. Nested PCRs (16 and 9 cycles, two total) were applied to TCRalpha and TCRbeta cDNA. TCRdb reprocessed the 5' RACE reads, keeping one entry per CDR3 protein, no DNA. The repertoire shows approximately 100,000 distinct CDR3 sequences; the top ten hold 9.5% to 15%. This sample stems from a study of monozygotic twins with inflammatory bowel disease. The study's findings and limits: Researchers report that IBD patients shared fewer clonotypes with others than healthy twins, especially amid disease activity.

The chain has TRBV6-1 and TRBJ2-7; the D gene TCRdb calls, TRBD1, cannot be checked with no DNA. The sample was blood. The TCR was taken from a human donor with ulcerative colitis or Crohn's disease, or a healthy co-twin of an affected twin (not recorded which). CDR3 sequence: CASSPRIRAGAYEQYF.